The TCR beta chain described here comes from a study of vaccination effects on CD4 cells after COVID-19. Sequencing was performed with immunoSEQ multiplex PCR; in TCRdb, only in-frame clones are kept and a portion is missing. The sample includes more than 35,000 clones, 72% seen only once; the top ten take less than 10%. This clone was counted between two and nine times. The antigen is unknown. Trimming shortened V by 1 base and J by 1 base, and 7 bases separated the two germline ends. This CDR3 is 15 amino acids long. Looked up from germline, CDR1 is MGHRA and CDR2 is YSYEKL. The culture ran for approximately nine days before CD4+ T cells were isolated. Participants received two doses of either the BNT162b2 or mRNA-1273 vaccine.

The clonotype originates from a human donor who received a COVID-19 vaccine. V and J are TRBV4-1 and TRBJ2-2; the D is unclear. The input for sequencing was CD4+ T cells from PBMCs cultured without peptide, taken after COVID-19 vaccination. The CDR3 protein is CASSQGLLNTGELFF. The CDR3 DNA is TGCGCCAGCAGCCAAGGGCTCTTGAACACCGGGGAGCTGTTTTTT.